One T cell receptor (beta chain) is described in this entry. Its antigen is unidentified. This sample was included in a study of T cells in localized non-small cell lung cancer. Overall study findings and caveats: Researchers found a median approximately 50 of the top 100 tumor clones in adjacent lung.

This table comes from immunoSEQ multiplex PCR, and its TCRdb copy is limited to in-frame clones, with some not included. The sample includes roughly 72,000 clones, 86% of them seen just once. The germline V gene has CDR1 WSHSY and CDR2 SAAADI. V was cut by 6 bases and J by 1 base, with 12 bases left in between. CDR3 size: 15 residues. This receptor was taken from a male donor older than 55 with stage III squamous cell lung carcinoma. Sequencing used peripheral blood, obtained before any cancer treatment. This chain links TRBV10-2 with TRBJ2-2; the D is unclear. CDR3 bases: TGCGCCAGCAGAATCGAAGGGTGGAACACCGGGGAGCTGTTTTTT. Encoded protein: CASRIEGWNTGELFF.